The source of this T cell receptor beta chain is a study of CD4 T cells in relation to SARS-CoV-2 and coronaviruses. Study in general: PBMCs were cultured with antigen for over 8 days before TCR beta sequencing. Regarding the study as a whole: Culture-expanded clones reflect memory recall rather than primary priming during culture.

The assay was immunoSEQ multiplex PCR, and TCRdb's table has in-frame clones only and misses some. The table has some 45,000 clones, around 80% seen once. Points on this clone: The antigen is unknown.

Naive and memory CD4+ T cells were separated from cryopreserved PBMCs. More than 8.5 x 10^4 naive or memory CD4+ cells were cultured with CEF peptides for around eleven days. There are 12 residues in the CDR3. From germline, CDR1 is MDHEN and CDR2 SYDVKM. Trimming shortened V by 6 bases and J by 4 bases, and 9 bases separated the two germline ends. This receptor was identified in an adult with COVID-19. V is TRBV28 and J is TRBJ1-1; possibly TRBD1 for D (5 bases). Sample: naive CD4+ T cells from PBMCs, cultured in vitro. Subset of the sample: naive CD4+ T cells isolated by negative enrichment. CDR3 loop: CASRQGVTEAFF. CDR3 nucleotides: TGTGCCAGCAGACAAGGGGTCACTGAAGCTTTCTTT.